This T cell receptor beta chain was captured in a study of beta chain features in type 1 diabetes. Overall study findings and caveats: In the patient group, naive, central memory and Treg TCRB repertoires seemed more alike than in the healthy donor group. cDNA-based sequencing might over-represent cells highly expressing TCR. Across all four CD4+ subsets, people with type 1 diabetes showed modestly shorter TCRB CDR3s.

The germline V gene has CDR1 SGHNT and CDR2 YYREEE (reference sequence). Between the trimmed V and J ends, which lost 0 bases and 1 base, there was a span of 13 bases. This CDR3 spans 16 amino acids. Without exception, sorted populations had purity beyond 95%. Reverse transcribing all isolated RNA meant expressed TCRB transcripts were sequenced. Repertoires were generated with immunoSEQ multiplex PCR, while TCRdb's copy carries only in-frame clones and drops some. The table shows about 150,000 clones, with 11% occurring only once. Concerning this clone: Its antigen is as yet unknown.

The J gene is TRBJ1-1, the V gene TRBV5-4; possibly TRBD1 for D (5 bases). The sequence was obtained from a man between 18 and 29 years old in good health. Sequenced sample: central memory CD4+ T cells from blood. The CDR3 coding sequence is TGTGCCAGCAGCTTGGTGGCACGTGGGGCGAACACTGAAGCTTTCTTT. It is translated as CASSLVARGANTEAFF.